This record concerns one T cell receptor (beta chain) sequence. V lost 4 bases and J lost 5, with 9 bases in between. There are 12 residues in the CDR3. CDR1 is SGDLS and CDR2 is YYNGEE in the germline V gene. The data derive from a study of blood T cell repertoires in COVID-19. About the research overall: Spain, Italy and the United States supplied samples that represented acute and convalescent COVID-19.

Authors' data handling: Estimates of nucleated cell counts were drawn from the amplification of reference gene primers. Method: immunoSEQ multiplex PCR; TCRdb's copy keeps in-frame clones and lacks some. The V and J calls and clone size come from that table; D and trimming were worked out from the DNA. Among 98,000 or so clones, roughly 82% were seen once, and the ten largest hold about 5%. This chain uses TRBV9 with TRBJ2-5; maybe TRBD1 (6 bases). This sequence was found in a man in his fifties or sixties with acute or convalescent COVID-19. The sequenced sample was peripheral blood. The CDR3 sequence is CASSSGDETQYF. Written as DNA, the CDR3 is TGTGCCAGCAGCTCAGGGGATGAGACCCAGTACTTC.